Listed below are T cell receptor beta chains from one sample, sequenced in a study of T cell responses to AZD1222 COVID-19 vaccine. Produced via immunoSEQ multiplex PCR; TCRdb's table is partial and in-frame only. In the table there are 120,000 to 150,000 clones, approximately 90% of which are singletons. Material: peripheral blood, obtained on day 0 of AZD1222 vaccination. Every receptor here comes from an adult in good health. The CDR3 runs from the conserved cysteine through the conserved F or W. D genes are given only for firm matches. Expanded clones get a size class; other rows say once, few or many, or leave the size out.

j_call | v_call | clone_size | d_call | cdr3_nt | cdr3_aa
TRBJ1-1 | TRBV4-2 | . | . | TGTGCCAGCAGCCCCAGGCTAGGGGCAGGGAGAACTGAAGCTTTCTTT | CASSPRLGAGRTEAFF
TRBJ2-7 | TRBV7-2 | . | . | TGTGCCAGCCGAAGGGAGGGGGCGGGGGAGCAGTACTTC | CASRREGAGEQYF
TRBJ2-7 | TRBV11-3 | . | . | TGTGCCAGCAGCTGGCCACGGGGCCCGGCCTACGAGCAGTACTTC | CASSWPRGPAYEQYF
TRBJ2-5 | TRBV28 | . | . | TGTGCCAGCAGTTTATGGGGGAAACAAGAGACCCAGTACTTC | CASSLWGKQETQYF
TRBJ2-5 | TRBV7-2 | . | . | TGTGCCAGCAGCTTACAGCAGGGTGGAGAGACCCAGTACTTC | CASSLQQGGETQYF
TRBJ2-7 | TRBV7-8 | . | TRBD1 | TGTGCCAGCAGCTCGGGACAGCTCTACGAGCAGTACTTC | CASSSGQLYEQYF
TRBJ2-5 | TRBV7-8 | . | TRBD1 | TGTGCCAGCAGCTTAGCGTCGGACAGGGGGCTGGAGACCCAGTACTTC | CASSLASDRGLETQYF
TRBJ1-1 | TRBV29-1 | . | TRBD1 | TGCAGCGGGAAGACAGGGGGTTTGGGTGAAGCTTTCTTT | CSGKTGGLGEAFF
TRBJ1-1 | TRBV5-4 | . | . | TGTGCCAGCAGCGGACAGAGCGGCACTGAAGCTTTCTTT | CASSGQSGTEAFF
TRBJ1-2 | TRBV27 | . | . | TGTGCCAGCAGTCCCAATCAGGGGTTCTATGGCTACACCTTC | CASSPNQGFYGYTF
TRBJ2-7 | TRBV10-3 | . | TRBD1 | TGTGCCATCAGTCTAGGGACAGGGGCGACTTACGAGCAGTACTTC | CAISLGTGATYEQYF
TRBJ2-6 | TRBV30 | once | . | TGTGCCTGGATGGAACAGACCCTTAACTCTGGGGCCAACGTCCTGACTTTC | CAWMEQTLNSGANVLTF
TRBJ1-2 | TRBV2 | . | . | TGTGCCAGCAGGGCCCTGGGGGGGGTGGCAGTTAACTATGGCTACACCTTC | CASRALGGVAVNYGYTF
TRBJ2-1 | TRBV19 | few | . | TGTGCCAGTAGTATCGGTCTCGCATTCCCCTACAATGAGCAGTTCTTC | CASSIGLAFPYNEQFF
TRBJ2-2 | TRBV6-5 | . | . | TGTGCCAGTACGGGGCTTTGGGGCGGGGAGCTGTTTTTT | CASTGLWGGELFF
TRBJ2-7 | TRBV7-8 | . | . | TGTGCCAGCAGCCAGTCCCGTTGGGAGCAGTACTTC | CASSQSRWEQYF
TRBJ1-1 | TRBV3-1/TRBV3-2 | . | . | TGTGCCAGCAGGGGTCGCACTGAAGCTTTCTTT | CASRGRTEAFF